These T cell receptor beta chains were read from a single sample in a study of identical twins. TCRdb analysed the 5' RACE reads with MiXCR anew, one entry per CDR3 protein. The sample yields about 690,000 distinct CDR3 sequences, 5.5% to 7.5% seen once. The sample taken for sequencing was naive T cells sorted from blood. The receptors were gathered from a man aged 18 to 30 in good health. Both conserved end residues are part of each CDR3. The order of the fields is clone size, V gene, J gene, D gene, CDR3 DNA, CDR3 protein. A D gene is named only where the DNA matches it firmly. The size of a clone is reported for some rows only, either as once, few or many, or as a class for expanded clones.

clone size: NA; V gene: TRBV7-9; J gene: TRBJ2-5; D gene: TRBD1; CDR3 DNA: TGTGCCAGCAGCTTAAGCACAGGGGTAGAGACCCAGTACTTC; CDR3 protein: CASSLSTGVETQYF
clone size: many; V gene: TRBV14; J gene: TRBJ2-1; D gene: TRBD2; CDR3 DNA: TGTGCCAGCAGCACCTGGACTAGCGGGAGGACCTACAATGAGCAGTTCTTC; CDR3 protein: CASSTWTSGRTYNEQFF
clone size: many; V gene: TRBV6-5; J gene: TRBJ1-1; D gene: NA; CDR3 DNA: TGTGCCAGCAGTTACTCACGGGGGATGAACACTGAAGCTTTCTTT; CDR3 protein: CASSYSRGMNTEAFF
clone size: few; V gene: TRBV7-9; J gene: TRBJ1-1; D gene: TRBD1; CDR3 DNA: TGTGCCAGCAGCCTAACCCGGGACAGGGAAAGAGTTCTAACAGCTTTCTTT; CDR3 protein: CASSLTRDRERVLTAFF
clone size: many; V gene: TRBV12-3/TRBV12-4; J gene: TRBJ1-4; D gene: NA; CDR3 DNA: TGTGCCAGCACGGGAGGGGCAGTAACAACTAATGAAAAACTGTTTTTT; CDR3 protein: CASTGGAVTTNEKLFF
clone size: few; V gene: TRBV5-1; J gene: TRBJ2-1; D gene: TRBD2; CDR3 DNA: TGCGCCAGCAGCCTCTCTCCGGGACTAGCGGGAGGGATCAATGAGCAGTTCTTC; CDR3 protein: CASSLSPGLAGGINEQFF
clone size: many; V gene: TRBV25-1; J gene: TRBJ2-1; D gene: TRBD1; CDR3 DNA: TGTGCCAGCAGTGAAGGTGGACAGGGGGCCCATGAGCAGTTCTTC; CDR3 protein: CASSEGGQGAHEQFF
clone size: many; V gene: TRBV6-2/TRBV6-3; J gene: TRBJ2-5; D gene: NA; CDR3 DNA: TGTGCCAGCAGTTATCCGGGACTTCGTGAGACCCAGTACTTC; CDR3 protein: CASSYPGLRETQYF
clone size: NA; V gene: TRBV5-1; J gene: TRBJ2-6; D gene: TRBD1; CDR3 DNA: TGCGCCAGCAGCCCCGACAGGGCCCTAAGAGGGGCCAACGTCCTGACTTTC; CDR3 protein: CASSPDRALRGANVLTF
clone size: many; V gene: TRBV20-1; J gene: TRBJ1-1; D gene: TRBD1; CDR3 DNA: TGCAGTGCTAGAGATCAGACAGGGGCGGGCGCTTTCTTT; CDR3 protein: CSARDQTGAGAFF
clone size: many; V gene: TRBV5-1; J gene: TRBJ2-1; D gene: NA; CDR3 DNA: TGCGCCAGCAGCTTGGCTCTAGGGGGCAATGAGCAGTTCTTC; CDR3 protein: CASSLALGGNEQFF
clone size: NA; V gene: TRBV6-5; J gene: TRBJ2-2; D gene: TRBD1; CDR3 DNA: TGTGCCAGCAGTTACTGGGGACAGGGCACCGGGGAGCTGTTTTTT; CDR3 protein: CASSYWGQGTGELFF
clone size: many; V gene: TRBV5-1; J gene: TRBJ1-2; D gene: TRBD1; CDR3 DNA: TGCGCCAGCAGCTTGGCCGGGGACAGGGGTCGTGGCTACACCTTC; CDR3 protein: CASSLAGDRGRGYTF
clone size: many; V gene: TRBV5-1; J gene: TRBJ2-1; D gene: NA; CDR3 DNA: TGCGCCAGCAGCGACGGGGGTGAGCAGTTCTTC; CDR3 protein: CASSDGGEQFF
clone size: many; V gene: TRBV29-1; J gene: TRBJ2-1; D gene: NA; CDR3 DNA: TGCAGCGTCGGACTGATGACTAGTCACAACTCCTACAATGAGCAGTTCTTC; CDR3 protein: CSVGLMTSHNSYNEQFF
clone size: many; V gene: TRBV4-2; J gene: TRBJ2-1; D gene: TRBD2; CDR3 DNA: TGTGCCAGCAGCCTCTTCCTAGCGGGATACAATGAGCAGTTCTTC; CDR3 protein: CASSLFLAGYNEQFF
clone size: many; V gene: TRBV5-1; J gene: TRBJ2-1; D gene: NA; CDR3 DNA: TGCGCCAGCAGCTTCCAGGACTCTTCCTACAATGAGCAGTTCTTC; CDR3 protein: CASSFQDSSYNEQFF
clone size: many; V gene: TRBV29-1; J gene: TRBJ2-1; D gene: TRBD1; CDR3 DNA: TGCAGCGTAGACGGCCGGGGACAGGGGTTCAATGAGCAGTTCTTC; CDR3 protein: CSVDGRGQGFNEQFF
clone size: few; V gene: TRBV4-2; J gene: TRBJ2-2; D gene: TRBD1; CDR3 DNA: TGTGCCAGCAGCCGCTCGCGACAGGGGCAATCCGGGGAGCTGTTTTTT; CDR3 protein: CASSRSRQGQSGELFF
clone size: few; V gene: TRBV20-1; J gene: TRBJ2-6; D gene: NA; CDR3 DNA: TGCAGTGCTGCCGGGGTCTCTGGGGCCAACGTCCTGACTTTC; CDR3 protein: CSAAGVSGANVLTF
clone size: many; V gene: TRBV7-2; J gene: TRBJ2-7; D gene: TRBD2; CDR3 DNA: TGTGCCAGCAGCTTGGGGACTAGCAACTACGAGCAGTACTTC; CDR3 protein: CASSLGTSNYEQYF
clone size: NA; V gene: TRBV10-2; J gene: TRBJ2-7; D gene: TRBD2; CDR3 DNA: TGCGCCAGCAGCCCGACTAGCGGGGGAAATTTCGAGCAGTACTTC; CDR3 protein: CASSPTSGGNFEQYF
clone size: few; V gene: TRBV6-6; J gene: TRBJ2-2; D gene: NA; CDR3 DNA: TGTGCCAGCAGTTACGGGGGCGGGGAGCTGTTTTTT; CDR3 protein: CASSYGGGELFF
clone size: many; V gene: TRBV4-3; J gene: TRBJ1-6; D gene: NA; CDR3 DNA: TGCGCCAGCAGCCAAGAAACAGGCAGCTCCTATAATTCACCCCTCCACTTT; CDR3 protein: CASSQETGSSYNSPLHF
clone size: NA; V gene: TRBV6-2/TRBV6-3; J gene: TRBJ2-7; D gene: NA; CDR3 DNA: TGTGCCAGCCGCGGACAGTCCTCCTACGAGCAGTACTTC; CDR3 protein: CASRGQSSYEQYF
clone size: many; V gene: TRBV4-1; J gene: TRBJ1-1; D gene: TRBD1; CDR3 DNA: TGCGCCAGCAGCCAAGGAGGCAGGGGGCTCGGATTGACTGAAGCTTTCTTT; CDR3 protein: CASSQGGRGLGLTEAFF
clone size: few; V gene: TRBV15; J gene: TRBJ1-3; D gene: NA; CDR3 DNA: TGTGCCACCAGCAGCTTAATGGGCACTGATGGAAACACCATATATTTT; CDR3 protein: CATSSLMGTDGNTIYF
clone size: many; V gene: TRBV12-3/TRBV12-4; J gene: TRBJ2-1; D gene: NA; CDR3 DNA: TGTGCCAGCAGTTTAGCTGGACACATCGGGAGTGAGCAGTTCTTC; CDR3 protein: CASSLAGHIGSEQFF
clone size: NA; V gene: TRBV10-3; J gene: TRBJ1-3; D gene: NA; CDR3 DNA: TGTGCCATCAGTGATCCGACAGGAGTTGGGGGAAACACCATATATTTT; CDR3 protein: CAISDPTGVGGNTIYF
clone size: many; V gene: TRBV29-1; J gene: TRBJ1-2; D gene: NA; CDR3 DNA: TGCAGCGTACAGGGACCCTCCACCATCGGCTACACCTTC; CDR3 protein: CSVQGPSTIGYTF
clone size: NA; V gene: TRBV10-3; J gene: TRBJ1-1; D gene: NA; CDR3 DNA: TGTGCCATCAGAAAGGGGGATCAGCCGAACACTGAAGCTTTCTTT; CDR3 protein: CAIRKGDQPNTEAFF
clone size: NA; V gene: TRBV29-1; J gene: TRBJ2-2; D gene: NA; CDR3 DNA: TGCAGCGTTATCCCGAAGGTTGGGGAGAACACCGGGGAGCTGTTTTTT; CDR3 protein: CSVIPKVGENTGELFF
clone size: many; V gene: TRBV5-6; J gene: TRBJ2-1; D gene: NA; CDR3 DNA: TGTGCCAGCAGCCTGGGACGGATCTACAATGAGCAGTTCTTC; CDR3 protein: CASSLGRIYNEQFF
clone size: many; V gene: TRBV20-1; J gene: TRBJ2-7; D gene: NA; CDR3 DNA: TGCAGTGCCCCCGACGATGCCTACGAGCAGTACTTC; CDR3 protein: CSAPDDAYEQYF
clone size: NA; V gene: TRBV20-1; J gene: TRBJ2-3; D gene: TRBD1; CDR3 DNA: TGCAGTGCTAGAGATAGGGGGCCAGATACGCAGTATTTT; CDR3 protein: CSARDRGPDTQYF
clone size: NA; V gene: TRBV5-5; J gene: TRBJ2-1; D gene: NA; CDR3 DNA: TGTGCCAGCAGCTGGCTTCTGACTGAGCAGTTCTTC; CDR3 protein: CASSWLLTEQFF
clone size: NA; V gene: TRBV25-1; J gene: TRBJ2-5; D gene: TRBD1; CDR3 DNA: TGTGCCAGCAGTGAACCCAGGACAGGGAGAGAGACCCAGTACTTC; CDR3 protein: CASSEPRTGRETQYF
clone size: few; V gene: TRBV24-1; J gene: TRBJ2-3; D gene: NA; CDR3 DNA: TGTGCCACCAGTGACAGGGCTGGAGGCACAGATACGCAGTATTTT; CDR3 protein: CATSDRAGGTDTQYF
clone size: many; V gene: TRBV24-1; J gene: TRBJ2-5; D gene: NA; CDR3 DNA: TGTGCCACCAGTCCCGGACGGGGAGAGACCCAGTACTTC; CDR3 protein: CATSPGRGETQYF
clone size: many; V gene: TRBV20-1; J gene: TRBJ2-1; D gene: NA; CDR3 DNA: TGCAGTGCTAGAGATCCGGGGACCGGGTTCTTC; CDR3 protein: CSARDPGTGFF
clone size: few; V gene: TRBV6-5; J gene: TRBJ2-5; D gene: TRBD2; CDR3 DNA: TGTGCCAGCAGTTACTCCCTTCATTTGCGCGGGAGGGCCCCAGAGACCCAGTACTTC; CDR3 protein: CASSYSLHLRGRAPETQYF
clone size: NA; V gene: TRBV30; J gene: TRBJ2-5; D gene: TRBD1; CDR3 DNA: TGTGCCTTCGGGACAGGGTGGCAAGAGACCCAGTACTTC; CDR3 protein: CAFGTGWQETQYF